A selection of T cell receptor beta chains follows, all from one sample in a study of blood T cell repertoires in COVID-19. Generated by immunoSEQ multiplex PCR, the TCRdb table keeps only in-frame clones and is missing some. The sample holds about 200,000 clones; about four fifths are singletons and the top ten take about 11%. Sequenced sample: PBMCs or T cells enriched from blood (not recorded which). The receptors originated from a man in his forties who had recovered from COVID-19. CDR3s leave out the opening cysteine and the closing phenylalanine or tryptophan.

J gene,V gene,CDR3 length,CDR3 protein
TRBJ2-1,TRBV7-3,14,ASSFPWGESTDEQF
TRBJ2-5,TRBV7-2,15,ASSAGAGGLFGETQY
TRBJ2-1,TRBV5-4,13,ASSSTSGTYNEQF
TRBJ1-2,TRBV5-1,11,ASSLGANYGYT
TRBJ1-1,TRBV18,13,ASSLNRQMNTEAF
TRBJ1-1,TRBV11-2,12,ASSSIRGNTEAF
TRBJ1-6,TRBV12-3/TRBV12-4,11,ASRLSRDSPLH
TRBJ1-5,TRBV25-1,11,ASTGQGNQPQH
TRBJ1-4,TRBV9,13,ASTKQGTTNEKLF
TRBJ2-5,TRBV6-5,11,ASEQGAVETQY
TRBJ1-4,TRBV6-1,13,ASSSPGQGRKKLF
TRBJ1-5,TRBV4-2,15,ASSRSVGGGGNQPQH
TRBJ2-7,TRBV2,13,ASSEIISGAYEQY
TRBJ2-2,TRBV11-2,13,ASSLVLSGTGELF
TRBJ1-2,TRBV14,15,ASSQTPGQGISYGYT
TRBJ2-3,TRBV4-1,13,ASSQSEKSTDTQY
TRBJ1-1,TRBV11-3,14,ASSLSVSGANTEAF
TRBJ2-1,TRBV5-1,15,ASSPVAGLAGYNEQF
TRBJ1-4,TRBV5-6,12,ASSLLRGSEKLF
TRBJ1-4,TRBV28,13,ASSLSPGGGRKLF
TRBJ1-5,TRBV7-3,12,ASSLQGRGQPQH
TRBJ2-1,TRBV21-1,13,ASSTLGVAGNEQF
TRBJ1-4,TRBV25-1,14,ASSGRGASTNEKLF
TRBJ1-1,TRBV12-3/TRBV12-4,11,ASSGQMNTEAF
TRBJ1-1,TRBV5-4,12,ASSFGTGKTEAF
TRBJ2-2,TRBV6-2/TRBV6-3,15,ASSPFSGRAISGELF
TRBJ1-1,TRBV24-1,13,ATSDSRRGNTEAF